Listed below are T cell receptor beta chains from one sample, sequenced in a study of T cell responses to AZD1222 COVID-19 vaccine. Libraries were prepared by immunoSEQ multiplex PCR; TCRdb keeps only in-frame clonotypes and omits some of them. The table lists more than 85,000 clones, 82% of them singletons. The sequencing here drew on peripheral blood, taken on day 0 of AZD1222 vaccination. Every receptor here comes from an adult in good health. Each CDR3 is given with its conserved first and last residue. D genes are given only for firm matches. Some rows have no size entry. The others give once, few or many, or a class for an expanded clone.

CDR3 protein: CASSSRGPRYEQYF; CDR3 DNA: TGTGCCAGCAGTTCTAGGGGCCCGCGATACGAGCAGTACTTC; J gene: TRBJ2-7; clone size: -; D gene: -; V gene: TRBV5-4
CDR3 protein: CASSPDPAGPYGYTF; CDR3 DNA: TGTGCCAGCAGCCCAGACCCCGCAGGGCCCTATGGCTACACCTTC; J gene: TRBJ1-2; clone size: -; D gene: -; V gene: TRBV7-9
CDR3 protein: CASSQKGGSNIQYF; CDR3 DNA: TGTGCCAGCAGCCAGAAGGGGGGGTCAAACATTCAGTACTTC; J gene: TRBJ2-4; clone size: -; D gene: -; V gene: TRBV5-4
CDR3 protein: CASSRAGEDGYTF; CDR3 DNA: TGTGCCAGCAGTAGAGCAGGGGAAGACGGCTACACCTTC; J gene: TRBJ1-2; clone size: -; D gene: -; V gene: TRBV6-4
CDR3 protein: CASSLSGQDQETQYF; CDR3 DNA: TGCGCCAGCAGCTTGTCGGGACAGGATCAAGAGACCCAGTACTTC; J gene: TRBJ2-5; clone size: -; D gene: TRBD1; V gene: TRBV5-1
CDR3 protein: CATRRGAVNTEAFF; CDR3 DNA: TGTGCCACCAGACGCGGGGCGGTGAACACTGAAGCTTTCTTT; J gene: TRBJ1-1; clone size: -; D gene: -; V gene: TRBV15
CDR3 protein: CASKEAGNTIYF; CDR3 DNA: TGTGCCAGCAAAGAGGCTGGAAACACCATATATTTT; J gene: TRBJ1-3; clone size: -; D gene: -; V gene: TRBV2
CDR3 protein: CASSSRQGTYEQYF; CDR3 DNA: TGTGCCAGCAGCTCTCGACAGGGAACCTACGAGCAGTACTTC; J gene: TRBJ2-7; clone size: -; D gene: TRBD1; V gene: TRBV7-2
CDR3 protein: CASSLVGGYEQYF; CDR3 DNA: TGCGCCAGCAGCTTGGTCGGCGGGTACGAGCAGTACTTC; J gene: TRBJ2-7; clone size: -; D gene: -; V gene: TRBV5-1
CDR3 protein: CASSQGGGGPGNTIYF; CDR3 DNA: TGCGCCAGCAGCCAAGGGGGAGGGGGCCCTGGAAACACCATATATTTT; J gene: TRBJ1-3; clone size: -; D gene: TRBD1; V gene: TRBV4-1
CDR3 protein: CASSQEGRGSAEAFF; CDR3 DNA: TGCGCCAGCAGCCAAGAGGGCAGGGGGTCGGCCGAAGCTTTCTTT; J gene: TRBJ1-1; clone size: -; D gene: TRBD1; V gene: TRBV4-3
CDR3 protein: CASSGRTAMNTEAFF; CDR3 DNA: TGTGCCAGCAGCGGAAGGACAGCGATGAACACTGAAGCTTTCTTT; J gene: TRBJ1-1; clone size: -; D gene: -; V gene: TRBV13
CDR3 protein: CASSSALGDVIDTQYF; CDR3 DNA: TGCGCCAGCAGCTCGGCCTTGGGGGATGTCATAGATACGCAGTATTTT; J gene: TRBJ2-3; clone size: -; D gene: -; V gene: TRBV5-1
CDR3 protein: CASSPGRGEAFF; CDR3 DNA: TGTGCCAGCTCACCGGGCCGAGGTGAAGCTTTCTTT; J gene: TRBJ1-1; clone size: -; D gene: -; V gene: TRBV18
CDR3 protein: CAWSVWGNEQFF; CDR3 DNA: TGTGCCTGGAGTGTATGGGGGAATGAGCAGTTCTTC; J gene: TRBJ2-1; clone size: -; D gene: -; V gene: TRBV30
CDR3 protein: CASSLVEWQGSSPLHF; CDR3 DNA: TGTGCCAGCAGCTTGGTTGAATGGCAGGGTTCTTCACCCCTCCACTTT; J gene: TRBJ1-6; clone size: -; D gene: -; V gene: TRBV5-4
CDR3 protein: CASSFGGNYGYTF; CDR3 DNA: TGCGCCAGCAGCTTCGGGGGTAACTATGGCTACACCTTC; J gene: TRBJ1-2; clone size: -; D gene: -; V gene: TRBV5-1
CDR3 protein: CASSQNRESPLHF; CDR3 DNA: TGTGCCAGCAGCCAGAACAGGGAATCACCCCTCCACTTT; J gene: TRBJ1-6; clone size: many; D gene: -; V gene: TRBV6-5
CDR3 protein: CASSLDSGVRPRNNEQFF; CDR3 DNA: TGTGCCAGCAGCTTGGATTCGGGGGTAAGGCCCAGAAACAATGAGCAGTTCTTC; J gene: TRBJ2-1; clone size: -; D gene: -; V gene: TRBV7-3
CDR3 protein: CASSPYLLRGTNTEAFF; CDR3 DNA: TGTGCCAGCTCACCTTACCTGTTGCGGGGCACGAACACTGAAGCTTTCTTT; J gene: TRBJ1-1; clone size: -; D gene: -; V gene: TRBV18
CDR3 protein: CASSLDQGIWDTQYF; CDR3 DNA: TGTGCCAGCAGCTTAGATCAGGGAATTTGGGATACGCAGTATTTT; J gene: TRBJ2-3; clone size: -; D gene: -; V gene: TRBV7-2
CDR3 protein: CASSWGQRQGAYEQYF; CDR3 DNA: TGTGCCAGCAGTTGGGGTCAACGACAGGGGGCCTACGAGCAGTACTTC; J gene: TRBJ2-7; clone size: -; D gene: TRBD1; V gene: TRBV6-2/TRBV6-3
CDR3 protein: CASSFERGDGYTF; CDR3 DNA: TGCGCCAGCAGCTTCGAGAGAGGCGATGGCTACACCTTC; J gene: TRBJ1-2; clone size: -; D gene: -; V gene: TRBV5-1
CDR3 protein: CASSEAGVRGEAFF; CDR3 DNA: TGTGCCAGCAGTGAAGCGGGGGTTCGAGGTGAAGCTTTCTTT; J gene: TRBJ1-1; clone size: -; D gene: -; V gene: TRBV2
CDR3 protein: CASSSARGGVDTQYF; CDR3 DNA: TGTGCCAGCAGCTCGGCGCGGGGGGGGGTAGATACGCAGTATTTT; J gene: TRBJ2-3; clone size: -; D gene: TRBD2; V gene: TRBV7-2
CDR3 protein: CASSQGGGASGYGYTF; CDR3 DNA: TGTGCCAGCAGCCAAGGGGGGGGCGCGTCAGGCTATGGCTACACCTTC; J gene: TRBJ1-2; clone size: -; D gene: -; V gene: TRBV7-2
CDR3 protein: CASSQGINREAEAFF; CDR3 DNA: TGTGCCAGCAGCCAAGGTATCAACAGGGAAGCTGAAGCTTTCTTT; J gene: TRBJ1-1; clone size: once; D gene: -; V gene: TRBV3-1/TRBV3-2
CDR3 protein: CASSQDLRGSYNSPLHF; CDR3 DNA: TGCGCCAGCAGCCAAGATCTGAGGGGCTCCTATAATTCACCCCTCCACTTT; J gene: TRBJ1-6; clone size: -; D gene: -; V gene: TRBV4-3
CDR3 protein: CAWSSNYEQYF; CDR3 DNA: TGTGCCTGGAGCTCCAACTACGAGCAGTACTTC; J gene: TRBJ2-7; clone size: -; D gene: -; V gene: TRBV30
CDR3 protein: CASSLRQLNSPLHF; CDR3 DNA: TGCGCCAGCAGCTTGCGGCAGCTTAATTCACCCCTCCACTTT; J gene: TRBJ1-6; clone size: -; D gene: -; V gene: TRBV5-1
CDR3 protein: CASSLSAGTGRTEAFF; CDR3 DNA: TGCGCCAGCAGCTTGTCAGCCGGGACAGGGAGGACTGAAGCTTTCTTT; J gene: TRBJ1-1; clone size: -; D gene: TRBD1; V gene: TRBV5-1
CDR3 protein: CASSPSRIEKLFF; CDR3 DNA: TGTGCCAGCTCACCCTCAAGGATTGAAAAACTGTTTTTT; J gene: TRBJ1-4; clone size: -; D gene: -; V gene: TRBV18
CDR3 protein: CASSQGGGGAGETQYF; CDR3 DNA: TGTGCCAGCAGCCAAGGCGGAGGGGGGGCCGGTGAGACCCAGTACTTC; J gene: TRBJ2-5; clone size: few; D gene: -; V gene: TRBV14
CDR3 protein: CASSYQGAVYEQYF; CDR3 DNA: TGTGCCAGCAGTTATCAGGGGGCAGTCTACGAGCAGTACTTC; J gene: TRBJ2-7; clone size: -; D gene: TRBD1; V gene: TRBV6-5
CDR3 protein: CASSHRQGVNEQFF; CDR3 DNA: TGTGCCAGCAGCCATAGACAGGGAGTCAATGAGCAGTTCTTC; J gene: TRBJ2-1; clone size: -; D gene: TRBD1; V gene: TRBV9
CDR3 protein: CASSLVPRGFNYGYTF; CDR3 DNA: TGTGCCAGCAGCTTAGTGCCCAGGGGATTTAACTATGGCTACACCTTC; J gene: TRBJ1-2; clone size: medium-sized; D gene: -; V gene: TRBV7-8
CDR3 protein: CASSRQVAYNEQFF; CDR3 DNA: TGTGCCAGCAGCCGACAGGTCGCCTACAATGAGCAGTTCTTC; J gene: TRBJ2-1; clone size: -; D gene: -; V gene: TRBV5-4
CDR3 protein: CASSPQGAAEQYF; CDR3 DNA: TGCGCCAGCAGCCCACAGGGGGCGGCTGAGCAGTACTTC; J gene: TRBJ2-7; clone size: -; D gene: TRBD1; V gene: TRBV5-1
CDR3 protein: CASSQEGAGEGYTF; CDR3 DNA: TGCGCCAGCAGCCAAGAGGGGGCAGGGGAGGGCTACACCTTC; J gene: TRBJ1-2; clone size: few; D gene: -; V gene: TRBV4-3
CDR3 protein: CASRPGLTGELFF; CDR3 DNA: TGTGCCAGCAGACCGGGACTAACCGGGGAGCTGTTTTTT; J gene: TRBJ2-2; clone size: -; D gene: TRBD2; V gene: TRBV5-4
CDR3 protein: CASSRLDGNTGELFF; CDR3 DNA: TGCGCCAGCAGCCGTCTGGACGGCAACACCGGGGAGCTGTTTTTT; J gene: TRBJ2-2; clone size: -; D gene: -; V gene: TRBV5-1
CDR3 protein: CASSLGHRAGNQPQHF; CDR3 DNA: TGTGCCAGCAGCTTAGGACACCGGGCGGGCAATCAGCCCCAGCATTTT; J gene: TRBJ1-5; clone size: -; D gene: -; V gene: TRBV7-2
CDR3 protein: CASSLAGGRSSYEQYF; CDR3 DNA: TGTGCCAGCAGCTTAGCAGGGGGCAGGAGCTCCTACGAGCAGTACTTC; J gene: TRBJ2-7; clone size: -; D gene: TRBD1; V gene: TRBV11-2
CDR3 protein: CASNLNTGELFF; CDR3 DNA: TGTGCCAGTAACCTGAACACCGGGGAGCTGTTTTTT; J gene: TRBJ2-2; clone size: -; D gene: -; V gene: TRBV19
CDR3 protein: CASSQGVGGYGEKLFF; CDR3 DNA: TGTGCCAGCAGCCAAGGGGTCGGCGGGTATGGGGAAAAACTGTTTTTT; J gene: TRBJ1-4; clone size: -; D gene: -; V gene: TRBV6-6
CDR3 protein: CASSFYNEQFF; CDR3 DNA: TGTGCCAGCAGCTTTTACAATGAGCAGTTCTTC; J gene: TRBJ2-1; clone size: -; D gene: -; V gene: TRBV7-2
CDR3 protein: CASSLVQGDTEAFF; CDR3 DNA: TGCGCCAGCAGCTTGGTCCAGGGAGACACTGAAGCTTTCTTT; J gene: TRBJ1-1; clone size: -; D gene: -; V gene: TRBV5-1
CDR3 protein: CASSDRGYEQYF; CDR3 DNA: TGCGCCAGCAGTGATCGGGGATACGAGCAGTACTTC; J gene: TRBJ2-7; clone size: -; D gene: -; V gene: TRBV10-2
CDR3 protein: CASSPLGQGALTDTQYF; CDR3 DNA: TGTGCCAGCTCACCACTGGGACAGGGGGCCCTCACAGATACGCAGTATTTT; J gene: TRBJ2-3; clone size: -; D gene: TRBD1; V gene: TRBV18
CDR3 protein: CASSLRDRGPYGYTF; CDR3 DNA: TGCGCCAGCAGCCTACGGGACAGGGGGCCCTATGGCTACACCTTC; J gene: TRBJ1-2; clone size: few; D gene: TRBD1; V gene: TRBV4-3
CDR3 protein: CARLRPQVGELFF; CDR3 DNA: TGTGCCAGGTTGAGACCTCAGGTCGGGGAGCTGTTTTTT; J gene: TRBJ2-2; clone size: few; D gene: -; V gene: TRBV12-3/TRBV12-4
CDR3 protein: CASSFRTSFELFF; CDR3 DNA: TGTGCCAGCTCATTCCGGACTAGCTTTGAGCTGTTTTTT; J gene: TRBJ2-2; clone size: -; D gene: TRBD2; V gene: TRBV18
CDR3 protein: CASSAGHANYGYTF; CDR3 DNA: TGTGCCAGCAGCGCCGGACACGCTAACTATGGCTACACCTTC; J gene: TRBJ1-2; clone size: -; D gene: -; V gene: TRBV9
CDR3 protein: CASSWAWGAGELFF; CDR3 DNA: TGTGCCAGCAGTTGGGCGTGGGGGGCCGGGGAGCTGTTTTTT; J gene: TRBJ2-2; clone size: -; D gene: -; V gene: TRBV6-5
CDR3 protein: CASSRLAGREQYF; CDR3 DNA: TGCGCCAGCAGCCGCCTAGCGGGGCGCGAGCAGTACTTC; J gene: TRBJ2-7; clone size: -; D gene: TRBD2; V gene: TRBV4-1